These 15 T cell receptor beta chains were sequenced from one sample in a study of shared clonotypes between healthy human individuals. CD45RO-negative CD8 cells positively selected for CCR7 made up the naive population, which excluded terminally differentiated effector memory CD45RA+ cells. TCRdb's table, derived via immunoSEQ multiplex PCR, lists solely in-frame clones and lacks some. Among around 610,000 clones listed, around 96% were seen once. Material: naive CD8+ T cells sorted from blood. These receptors were taken from a woman under 40 in good health.

This chain joins TRBV28 and TRBJ2-3; TRBD2 matches at 10 bases. The V segment lost 2 bases and the J segment 0 bases; nucleotides outside the gene matches: 17. CDR3 size: 21 residues. Germline V gives CDR1 MDHEN, CDR2 SYDVKM. CDR3 region: CASSLHSVLAGVVPSTDTQYF. The CDR3 DNA sequence: TGTGCCAGCAGTTTACATAGTGTGCTAGCGGGAGTAGTCCCCAGCACAGATACGCAGTATTTT. The variable domain in full, with the rest retrieved from reference TRBV28 and TRBJ2-3, is DVKVTQSSRYLVKRTGEKVFLECVQDMDHENMFWYRQDPGLGLRLIYFSYDVKMKEKGDIPEGYSVSREKKERFSLILESASTNQTSMYLCASSLHSVLAGVVPSTDTQYFGPGTRLTVL.

The CDR3 nucleotides are TGTGCCAGCAGTTTATCAGACAGGGCCTATGGCTACACCTTC. It encodes CASSLSDRAYGYTF. V is TRBV28 and J is TRBJ1-2; TRBD1 matches 7 bases. Germline V CDR1 and CDR2: MDHEN, SYDVKM. With 1 base clipped from V and 4 bases from J, the junction kept 3 bases outside the gene matches. This CDR3 has 14 amino acids.

This clone was seen a single time. This CDR3 reads CASIKGGLAGPTLSVEYEQYF. CDR3 DNA sequence: TGTGCCAGCATCAAAGGGGGACTAGCGGGTCCAACCCTGTCGGTGGAGTACGAGCAGTACTTC. The V and J genes are TRBV28 and TRBJ2-7, with TRBD2 matching 12 bases. Trimming cost V 7 bases and J 4 bases; bases outside gene matches: 26. CDR1 and CDR2 from the germline V gene are MDHEN and SYDVKM. The CDR3 has 21 residues.

DNA for the CDR3: TGTGCCAGCAGCCTGGGACAGAGCTACGAGCAGTACTTC. Protein product: CASSLGQSYEQYF. This chain links TRBV5-5 with TRBJ2-7, with 7 bases fitting TRBD1. V lost 4 bases and J lost 3; bases outside the gene matches: 4. The CDR3 consists of 13 residues. CDR1 is SGHKS and CDR2 is YYEKEE in the germline V gene (reference sequence).

The chain couples TRBV7-3 to TRBJ2-5; no reliable D call. V lost 5 bases, J lost 3 bases, and 13 bases lay in between. CDR1 and CDR2 from the germline V gene are SGHTA and FQGTGA. There are 14 residues in the CDR3. In DNA, the CDR3 is TGTGCCAGCAGCCCCGGATCCGGCGAAGAGACCCAGTACTTC. Amino acids: CASSPGSGEETQYF.

This rearrangement joins TRBV5-1 to TRBJ2-1; D is ambiguous. The CDR3 has 12 amino acids. Trimming stripped 0 bases from V and 6 bases from J, with 4 bases between. Germline CDR1 is SGHRS and CDR2 is YFSETQ. The chain's CDR3 is CASSLGANEQFF. The CDR3 DNA sequence: TGCGCCAGCAGCTTGGGGGCCAATGAGCAGTTCTTC.

CDR3 loop: CASSYSSLPEAFF. The DNA of the CDR3 is TGTGCCAGCAGTTACTCTTCTTTGCCTGAAGCTTTCTTT. This rearrangement joins TRBV6-6 to TRBJ1-1; D gene uncertain. The CDR3 sequence is 13 residues long. Trimming pared 0 bases from V and 6 bases from J, leaving 8 bases between. In germline, CDR1 is MNHNY, CDR2 SVGAGI (reference sequence).

The chain carries TRBV13 and TRBJ2-7; D remains ambiguous. V lost 2 bases and J 4 bases, leaving 3 bases between the germline ends. Germline loops: CDR1 PRHDT, CDR2 FYEKMQ (reference sequence). This CDR3 spans 11 amino acids. The CDR3 coding sequence is TGTGCCAGCAGCTTATTATACGAGCAGTACTTC. This translates into CASSLLYEQYF.

Here the CDR3 reads CASSEWAPGGAIYGYTF. The DNA for the CDR3 is TGTGCCAGCAGTGAATGGGCCCCAGGGGGCGCGATCTATGGCTACACCTTC. The chain uses TRBV6-1 and TRBJ1-2, with TRBD1 matching over 8 bases. The CDR3 contains 17 residues. Germline values: CDR1 MNHNS, CDR2 SASEGT. With V trimmed by 2 bases and J by 4 bases, 12 bases remained unmatched.

The genes are TRBV7-9 and TRBJ1-2, with TRBD1 identical over 10 bases. There are 14 residues in the CDR3. The germline V gene encodes CDR1 SEHNR and CDR2 FQNEAQ (reference sequence). V trimming: 1 base; J trimming: 5 bases; junction bases outside the gene matches: 1. The CDR3 protein is CASSLGTGGYGYTF. The CDR3 nucleotides are TGTGCCAGCAGCTTAGGGACAGGGGGTTATGGCTACACCTTC.

The CDR3 region has the DNA TGTGCCAGCAGCCCCAGCCAGGGGCCAGATACGCAGTATTTT. It yields the protein CASSPSQGPDTQYF. The rearrangement joins TRBV27 to TRBJ2-3; a weak D match, TRBD1 (6 bases). This CDR3 contains 14 residues. The germline V gene has CDR1 MNHEY and CDR2 SMNVEV (reference sequence). Trimming cost V 6 bases and J 4 bases, with 14 bases left between them.

The chain carries TRBV9 and TRBJ1-5; a possible D gene is TRBD1 (6 bases). The CDR3 loop spans 16 amino acids. Looked up from germline, CDR1 is SGDLS and CDR2 is YYNGEE. V was pared by 4 bases and J by 1 base, with 15 bases between. In DNA form, the CDR3 reads TGTGCCAGCAGCCCTAGGGAGGGGGGCAGCAATCAGCCCCAGCATTTT. Amino acid sequence: CASSPREGGSNQPQHF.

This chain joins TRBV7-9 and TRBJ1-3, with D tentatively TRBD1 (6 bases). The ends were cut back, 4 bases at V and 11 bases at J, with 9 bases in the middle. The CDR3 spans 11 residues. Germline CDR1 and CDR2: SEHNR and FQNEAQ (reference sequence). CDR3 amino acids: CASSSGQSIYF. The CDR3 DNA follows: TGTGCCAGCAGCTCCGGACAGTCCATATATTTT.

Notes on this clone: The identical CDR3 is also encoded by other nucleotide sequences in the sample. The chain joins TRBV27 to TRBJ2-7; 7 bases are shared with TRBD1. V shed 6 bases and J 1 base; nucleotides not matched to a gene: 3. CDR1 MNHEY and CDR2 SMNVEV come from the germline V gene (reference sequence). The CDR3 has 13 residues. The CDR3 loop is CASSPGQSYEQYF. CDR3 coding DNA: TGTGCCAGCAGCCCGGGACAGTCCTACGAGCAGTACTTC.

The chain couples TRBV2 to TRBJ1-1; D not resolved. CDR1 is SNHLY and CDR2 is FYNNEI in the germline V gene. Deletions cut 3 bases from V and 1 base from J, with 12 bases between. The CDR3 runs 15 residues. The DNA of the CDR3 is TGTGCCAGCAGTGAGTTCGGAGGCCAGAACACTGAAGCTTTCTTT. This translates into CASSEFGGQNTEAFF.